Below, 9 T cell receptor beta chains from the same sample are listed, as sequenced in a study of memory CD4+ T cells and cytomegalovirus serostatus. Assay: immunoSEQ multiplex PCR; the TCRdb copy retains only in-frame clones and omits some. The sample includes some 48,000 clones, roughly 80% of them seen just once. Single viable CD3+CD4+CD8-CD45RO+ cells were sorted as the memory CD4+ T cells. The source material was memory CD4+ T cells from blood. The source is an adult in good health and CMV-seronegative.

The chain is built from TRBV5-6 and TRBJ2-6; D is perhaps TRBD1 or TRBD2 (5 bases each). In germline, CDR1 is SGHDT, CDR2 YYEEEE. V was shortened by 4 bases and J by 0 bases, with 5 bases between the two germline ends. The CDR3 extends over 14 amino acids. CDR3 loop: CASSGGSGANVLTF. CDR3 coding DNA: TGTGCCAGCAGCGGGGGCTCTGGGGCCAACGTCCTGACTTTC.

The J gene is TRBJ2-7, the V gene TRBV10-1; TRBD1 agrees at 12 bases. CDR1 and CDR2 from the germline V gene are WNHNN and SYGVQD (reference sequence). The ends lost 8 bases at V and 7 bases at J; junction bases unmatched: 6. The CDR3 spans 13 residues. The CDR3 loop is CASGGQGAREQYF. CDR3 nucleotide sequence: TGCGCCAGCGGGGGACAGGGGGCGAGAGAGCAGTACTTC.

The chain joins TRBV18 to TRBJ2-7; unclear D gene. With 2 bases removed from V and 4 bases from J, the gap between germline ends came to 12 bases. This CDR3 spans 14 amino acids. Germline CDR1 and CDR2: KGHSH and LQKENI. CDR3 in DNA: TGTGCCAGCTCACCAGCATCAGACGGGTACGAGCAGTACTTC. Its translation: CASSPASDGYEQYF. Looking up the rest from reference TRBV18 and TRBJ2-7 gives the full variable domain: NAGVMQNPRHLVRRRGQEARLRCSPMKGHSHVYWYRQLPEEGLKFMVYLQKENIIDESGMPKERFSAEFPKEGPSILRIQQVVRGDSAAYFCASSPASDGYEQYFGPGTRLTVT.

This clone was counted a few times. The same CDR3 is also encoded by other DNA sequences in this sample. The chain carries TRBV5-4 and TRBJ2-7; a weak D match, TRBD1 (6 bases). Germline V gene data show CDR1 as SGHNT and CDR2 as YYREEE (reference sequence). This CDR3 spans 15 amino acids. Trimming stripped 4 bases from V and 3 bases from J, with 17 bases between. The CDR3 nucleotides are TGTGCCAGCAGCGCCGCCGGGACACCAGACTACGAGCAGTACTTC. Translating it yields CASSAAGTPDYEQYF.

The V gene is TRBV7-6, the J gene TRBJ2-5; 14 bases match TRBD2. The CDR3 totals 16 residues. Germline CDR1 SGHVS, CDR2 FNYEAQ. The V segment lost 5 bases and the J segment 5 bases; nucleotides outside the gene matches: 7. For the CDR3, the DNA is TGTGCCAGCAGCCCCGGGACTAGCGGGAGTTGGGAGACCCAGTACTTC. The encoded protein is CASSPGTSGSWETQYF.

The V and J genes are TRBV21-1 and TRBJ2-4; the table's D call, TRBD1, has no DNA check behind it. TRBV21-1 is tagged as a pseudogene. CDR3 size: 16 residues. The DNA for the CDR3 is TGTGCCAGCAGCAAAGGTGCCAGGGGGGCCAAAAACATTCAGTACTTC. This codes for CASSKGARGAKNIQYF.

The CDR3 protein is CATSRVGTGGSETQYF. The CDR3 nucleotides read TGTGCCACCAGCAGAGTGGGGACAGGGGGCTCAGAGACCCAGTACTTC. The chain uses TRBV15 and TRBJ2-5, with 12 positions matching TRBD1. The CDR3 is made up of 16 amino acids. Germline V lookup: CDR1 LNHNV, CDR2 YYDKDF (reference sequence). Trimming removed 1 base from V and 4 bases from J; junction bases left unmatched: 4.

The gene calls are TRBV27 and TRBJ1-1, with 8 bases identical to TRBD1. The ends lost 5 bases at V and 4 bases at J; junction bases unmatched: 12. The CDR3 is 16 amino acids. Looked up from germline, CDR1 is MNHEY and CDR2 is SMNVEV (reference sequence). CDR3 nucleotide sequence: TGTGCCAGCAGTATAAAAACAGGGGGTCGGGGCACTGAAGCTTTCTTT. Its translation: CASSIKTGGRGTEAFF.

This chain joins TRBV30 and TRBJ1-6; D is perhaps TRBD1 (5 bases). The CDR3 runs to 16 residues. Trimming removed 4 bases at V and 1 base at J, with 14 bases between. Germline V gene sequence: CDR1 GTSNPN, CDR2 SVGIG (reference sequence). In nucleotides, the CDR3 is TGTGCCTGGATAGAAAGGGGTGCGTCCTATAATTCACCCCTCCACTTT. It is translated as CAWIERGASYNSPLHF.